This TCR beta chain was profiled in a study of T cell changes during pregnancy in multiple sclerosis. Some clones are missing from TCRdb's copy, which holds only in-frame ones; the method was immunoSEQ multiplex PCR. The sample records nearly 50,000 clones, around 94% being singletons. The junction had 8 bases not matched to a gene; V was cut back by 5 bases and J by 7 bases. Germline loops: CDR1 SGHTA, CDR2 FQGNSA. The CDR3 contains 15 residues. This clone was detected only once. Sequences were derived from CD4+ T cells from peripheral blood mononuclear cells, sampled in the first trimester of pregnancy. The V and J genes are TRBV7-2 and TRBJ1-6, with TRBD1 matching over 7 bases. The TCR originated in a female donor with multiple sclerosis, enrolled in a pregnancy study. CDR3 sequence reads: CASSRQGRENSPLHF. DNA of the CDR3: TGTGCCAGCAGCCGACAGGGAAGGGAAAATTCACCCCTCCACTTT.